The 21 T cell receptor beta chains given below trace back to one sample, sequenced in a study of lymphopenia after photon versus proton radiotherapy. Repertoires were generated with immunoSEQ multiplex PCR, while TCRdb's copy carries only in-frame clones and drops some. The top ten clones hold 11% of a sample with tens of thousands of clones, 87% of them seen once. The sequenced sample was peripheral blood, obtained from a patient treated with proton-based radiotherapy. The receptors originated from an elderly man with esophageal cancer.

This clone was seen more than once but under ten times. V and J are TRBV29-1 and TRBJ2-5, with D possibly TRBD2 on 5 matching bases. The CDR3 is 12 residues long. The V gene's germline CDR1 is SQVTM and CDR2 ANQGSEA. V was cut by 2 bases and J by 4 bases, with 8 bases left in between. DNA of the CDR3: TGCAGCGTTGAACGGGCGGGAGAGACCCAGTACTTC. Protein product: CSVERAGETQYF.

The chain uses TRBV7-2 and TRBJ2-1; 8 bases fit TRBD2. With 5 bases clipped from V and 1 base from J, the junction kept 7 bases outside the gene matches. CDR1 and CDR2 (germline): SGHTA, FQGNSA. The CDR3 runs to 16 residues. The DNA of the CDR3 is TGTGCCAGCAGCCCTAATCGGGGGGGGTCCTACAATGAGCAGTTCTTC. Amino acids: CASSPNRGGSYNEQFF.

The chain combines TRBV14 with TRBJ2-3; the D gene is possibly TRBD1 (5 bases). Germline V gene sequence: CDR1 SGHDN, CDR2 FVKESK. The CDR3 covers 15 residues. The V end was cut by 3 bases, the J end by 0 bases, with 10 bases between. In DNA, the CDR3 is TGTGCCAGCAGCCAGACAGACCCCAGCACAGATACGCAGTATTTT. It encodes CASSQTDPSTDTQYF.

The rearrangement joins TRBV10-3 to TRBJ2-2; tentatively, D is TRBD1 (6 bases). The germline CDR1 and CDR2 sequences are ENHRY and SYGVKD. V lost 0 bases and J lost 0, with 11 bases in between. CDR3 size: 17 residues. The CDR3 protein is CAISESQGPSNTGELFF. As DNA, the CDR3 is TGTGCCATCAGTGAGTCGCAGGGGCCATCGAACACCGGGGAGCTGTTTTTT.

CDR3: CASSLDYNTDTQYF. The CDR3, as DNA: TGTGCCAGCAGCTTAGATTATAACACAGATACGCAGTATTTT. The chain combines TRBV7-7 with TRBJ2-3, with unresolved D. Germline V gene sequence: CDR1 SSHAT, CDR2 FNYEAQ (reference sequence). This CDR3 contains 14 residues. Trimming left V 1 base short and J 2 bases short, with 7 bases between.

This chain connects TRBV11-2 to TRBJ2-7; D is unclear. The germline V gene has CDR1 SGHAT and CDR2 FQNNGV. The CDR3 is 11 residues long. Trimming pared 0 bases from V and 6 bases from J, leaving 3 bases between. In nucleotides, the CDR3 is TGTGCCAGCAGCTTAGAGGCCGAGCAGTACTTC. Its protein is CASSLEAEQYF.

The V and J genes are TRBV29-1 and TRBJ2-1; 7 bases fit TRBD2. This CDR3 has 15 residues. Per germline, CDR1 SQVTM and CDR2 ANQGSEA. V lost 0 bases, J lost 5 bases, and 7 bases stayed unmatched. This chain's CDR3 is CSVEDTGRKDNEQFF. The DNA of the CDR3 is TGCAGCGTTGAAGACACCGGGAGGAAGGACAATGAGCAGTTCTTC.

Concerning this clone: This specimen includes other DNA sequences encoding the same CDR3. This chain links TRBV30 with TRBJ2-1; 7 bases fit TRBD1. V trimming: 0 bases; J trimming: 8 bases; junction bases outside the gene matches: 1. Germline V gene data show CDR1 as GTSNPN and CDR2 as SVGIG (reference sequence). The CDR3 sequence is 12 residues long. For the CDR3, the DNA is TGTGCCTGGAGTGTAGGGGGCCATGAGCAGTTCTTC. Translation gives CAWSVGGHEQFF.

The chain uses TRBV25-1 and TRBJ1-3; no clear D gene. The ends were cut back, 1 base at V and 0 bases at J, with 4 bases in the middle. Germline V CDR1 and CDR2: MGHDK, SYGVNS. The CDR3 covers 14 residues. CDR3 in amino acids: CASSEWGSGNTIYF. DNA of the CDR3: TGTGCCAGCAGTGAATGGGGCTCTGGAAACACCATATATTTT.

The chain combines TRBV9 with TRBJ1-4; D is perhaps TRBD1 (5 bases). The germline V and J ends were trimmed by 2 bases and 3 bases, with 11 bases remaining between them. Germline CDR1 and CDR2: SGDLS and YYNGEE. The CDR3 is 15 amino acids. CDR3 protein: CASSVSTAPNEKLFF. DNA for the CDR3: TGTGCCAGCAGCGTGTCGACAGCCCCTAATGAAAAACTGTTTTTT.

V gene TRBV19 combines with J gene TRBJ2-1; maybe TRBD1 (6 bases). Per the germline V gene, CDR1 is LNHDA and CDR2 is SQIVND (reference sequence). The CDR3 runs 11 residues. Trimming took off 6 bases at V and 10 bases at J, with 10 bases between the two ends. CDR3 region: CASSMGAEQFF. Written as DNA, the CDR3 is TGTGCCAGTAGCATGGGGGCGGAGCAGTTCTTC.

The V call is TRBV30, the J call TRBJ1-3, with D perhaps TRBD1 (5 bases). CDR1 is GTSNPN, CDR2 SVGIG, per germline (reference sequence). V gave up 0 bases and J gave up 2 bases, with 8 bases separating them. This CDR3 is built from 14 residues. The CDR3 reads CAWSVGRAGNTIYF. The CDR3 DNA follows: TGTGCCTGGAGTGTCGGCAGGGCTGGAAACACCATATATTTT.

The chain couples TRBV25-1 to TRBJ1-6; D might be TRBD1 (5 bases). Trimming took off 8 bases at V and 12 bases at J, with 11 bases between the two ends. The germline V gene encodes CDR1 MGHDK and CDR2 SYGVNS. The CDR3 extends over 11 amino acids. The CDR3: CASGGLLPLHF. The CDR3 DNA reads TGTGCCAGCGGGGGTCTTTTACCCCTCCACTTT.

This clone was observed a few times. V and J are TRBV6-1 and TRBJ2-7; 10 bases map to TRBD1. V lost 7 bases and J lost 4; bases outside the gene matches: 10. The CDR3 totals 15 residues. The V gene's germline CDR1 is MNHNS and CDR2 SASEGT. Written as DNA, the CDR3 is TGTGCCAGCATTCTCGGGACAGGGGTTAGGTACGAGCAGTACTTC. Its protein product is CASILGTGVRYEQYF.

The J gene is TRBJ1-4, the V gene TRBV9; no clear D gene. Looked up from germline, CDR1 is SGDLS and CDR2 is YYNGEE. The CDR3 contains 15 residues. With 0 bases removed from V and 4 bases from J, the gap between germline ends came to 10 bases. The DNA for the CDR3 is TGTGCCAGCAGCGTAGAGGGAGGAAGTAATGAAAAACTGTTTTTT. It encodes CASSVEGGSNEKLFF.

This chain connects TRBV7-2 to TRBJ2-7; 10 bases fit TRBD1. J lost 2 bases, V lost 5 bases, and 0 bases had no gene match. Per the germline V gene, CDR1 is SGHTA and CDR2 is FQGNSA. The CDR3 is 13 amino acids. DNA of the CDR3: TGTGCCAGCAGCGACAGGGGGCCCTACGAGCAGTACTTC. Protein sequence: CASSDRGPYEQYF.

The chain joins TRBV2 to TRBJ1-1, with TRBD1 matching over 10 bases. The germline V gene encodes CDR1 SNHLY and CDR2 FYNNEI. The CDR3 spans 15 residues. V dropped 2 bases and J dropped 5; count of bases not matched to a gene: 5. CDR3 nucleotide sequence: TGTGCCAGCAGTGAACTCCGGACAGGGGGGACTGAAGCTTTCTTT. This translates into CASSELRTGGTEAFF.

The V call is TRBV2, the J call TRBJ1-4, with D perhaps TRBD1 (5 bases). This CDR3 is built from 14 residues. Trimming shortened V by 5 bases and J by 3 bases, and 10 bases separated the two germline ends. The V gene's germline CDR1 is SNHLY and CDR2 FYNNEI. The CDR3 nucleotides read TGTGCCAGCAGTTTGGGGGGGGCTAATGAAAAACTGTTTTTT. This sequence encodes CASSLGGANEKLFF.

About this clone: A much larger clone differs from this one at a single base, so this may be a read error. The rearrangement joins TRBV21-1 to TRBJ1-3; the table's D call, TRBD1, has no DNA check behind it. TRBV21-1 is a pseudogene segment. The CDR3 totals 14 residues. This chain's CDR3 is CASSVHNSGNTIYF. The CDR3 nucleotides are TGTGCCAGCAGCGTACATAACTCTGGAAACACCATATATTTT.

The chain couples TRBV12-5 to TRBJ1-5; the match to TRBD1 covers 10 bases. CDR1 is LGHNT, CDR2 FRNRAP, per germline. Unmatched junction bases numbered 11, after V lost 6 bases and J lost 6 bases. The CDR3 has 16 amino acids. This CDR3 is CASGGTGAFAGQPQHF. The CDR3 nucleotides read TGTGCTAGTGGAGGGACAGGGGCCTTCGCGGGTCAGCCCCAGCATTTT.

The chain employs TRBV4-2 and TRBJ2-7; D call uncertain. The V and J ends lost 0 bases and 2 bases respectively, with 17 bases between them. The CDR3 is 17 amino acids. CDR1 is LGHNA, CDR2 YNFKEQ, per germline. In nucleotides, the CDR3 is TGTGCCAGCAGCCAAGAGATGTTAGGTGGGATAACCTACGAGCAGTACTTC. It encodes CASSQEMLGGITYEQYF.